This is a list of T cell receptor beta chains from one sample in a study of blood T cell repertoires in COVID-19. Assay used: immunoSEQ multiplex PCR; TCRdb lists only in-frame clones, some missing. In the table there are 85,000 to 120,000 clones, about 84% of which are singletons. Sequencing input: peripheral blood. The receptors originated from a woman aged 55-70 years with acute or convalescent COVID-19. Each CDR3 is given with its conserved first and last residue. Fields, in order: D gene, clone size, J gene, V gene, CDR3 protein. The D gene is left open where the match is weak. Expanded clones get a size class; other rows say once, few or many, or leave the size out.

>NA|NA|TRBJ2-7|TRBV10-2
CSTRRGDGEQYF
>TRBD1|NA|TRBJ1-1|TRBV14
CASSPIRQGRAFF
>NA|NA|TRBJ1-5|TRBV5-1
CASSLAGSDQPQHF
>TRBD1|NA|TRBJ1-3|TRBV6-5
CASRQGSSGNTIYF
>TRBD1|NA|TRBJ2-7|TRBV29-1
CSVGTASYEQYF
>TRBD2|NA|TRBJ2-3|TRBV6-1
CASSESPASGSTDTQYF
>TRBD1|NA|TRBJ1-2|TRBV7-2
CASSPDGTVGGYTF
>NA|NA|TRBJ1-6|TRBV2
CASAPPLDNSPLHF
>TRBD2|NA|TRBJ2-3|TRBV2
CASSEGLPPDTQYF
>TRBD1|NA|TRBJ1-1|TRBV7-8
CASSSGQGTPEAFF
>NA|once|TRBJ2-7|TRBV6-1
CASSESLRYEQYF
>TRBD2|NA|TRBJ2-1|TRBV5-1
CASSLIRGGDNEQFF
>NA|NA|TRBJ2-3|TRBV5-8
CASSLWVGGTDTQYF
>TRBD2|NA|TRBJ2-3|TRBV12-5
CASGFRTSGGWDTQYF
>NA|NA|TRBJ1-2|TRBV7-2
CASSRLLSDYGYTF
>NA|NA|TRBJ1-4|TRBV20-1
CSASFGGVNEKLFF
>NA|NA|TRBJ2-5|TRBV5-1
CASSIRTAGQETQYF
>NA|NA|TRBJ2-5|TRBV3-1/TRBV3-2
CASSQGGVGHATQYF
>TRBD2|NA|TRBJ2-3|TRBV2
CASQLLGSGAGDTQYF
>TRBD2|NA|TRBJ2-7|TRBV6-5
CASSYSRLAGGGEQYF
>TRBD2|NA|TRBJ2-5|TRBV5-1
CASSLTSGGTQETQYF
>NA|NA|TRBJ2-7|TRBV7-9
CASSHTVTYEQYF
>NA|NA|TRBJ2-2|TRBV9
CASSVVGGGELFF
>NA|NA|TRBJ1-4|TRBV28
CASSPRGAGEKLFF
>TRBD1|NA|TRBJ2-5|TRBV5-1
CASSLQGKETQYF
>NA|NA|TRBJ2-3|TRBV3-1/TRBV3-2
CASSQISGLGTDTQYF
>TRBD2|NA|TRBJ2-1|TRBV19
CASSPLAGVHNEQFF
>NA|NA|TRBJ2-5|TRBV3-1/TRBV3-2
CASSQGYGVGETQYF
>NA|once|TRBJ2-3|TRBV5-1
CASSPTHMVFTDTQYF
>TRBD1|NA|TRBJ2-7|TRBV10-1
CASISGTAPYEQYF
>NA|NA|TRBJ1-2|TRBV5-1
CASSLGGDNYGHTF
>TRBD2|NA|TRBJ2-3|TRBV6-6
CASRVAGGDTDTQYF
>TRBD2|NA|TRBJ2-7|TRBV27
CASKRERGYEQYF
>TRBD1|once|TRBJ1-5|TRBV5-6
CASSLAGGGNQPQHF
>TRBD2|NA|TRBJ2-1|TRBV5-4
CASSLLQPGLAGVSYNEQFF
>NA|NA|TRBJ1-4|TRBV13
CASSLGRVKLFF
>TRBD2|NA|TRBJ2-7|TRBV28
CATIAGGQSSYEQYF
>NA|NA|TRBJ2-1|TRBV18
CASSPTLPGSSYNEQFF
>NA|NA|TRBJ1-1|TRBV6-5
CASRRGSGTEAFF
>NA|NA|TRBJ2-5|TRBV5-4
CASSLGQTQETQYF
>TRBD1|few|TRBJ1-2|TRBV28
CASNSQGSGYTF
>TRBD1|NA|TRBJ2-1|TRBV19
CASSADRAYNEQFF